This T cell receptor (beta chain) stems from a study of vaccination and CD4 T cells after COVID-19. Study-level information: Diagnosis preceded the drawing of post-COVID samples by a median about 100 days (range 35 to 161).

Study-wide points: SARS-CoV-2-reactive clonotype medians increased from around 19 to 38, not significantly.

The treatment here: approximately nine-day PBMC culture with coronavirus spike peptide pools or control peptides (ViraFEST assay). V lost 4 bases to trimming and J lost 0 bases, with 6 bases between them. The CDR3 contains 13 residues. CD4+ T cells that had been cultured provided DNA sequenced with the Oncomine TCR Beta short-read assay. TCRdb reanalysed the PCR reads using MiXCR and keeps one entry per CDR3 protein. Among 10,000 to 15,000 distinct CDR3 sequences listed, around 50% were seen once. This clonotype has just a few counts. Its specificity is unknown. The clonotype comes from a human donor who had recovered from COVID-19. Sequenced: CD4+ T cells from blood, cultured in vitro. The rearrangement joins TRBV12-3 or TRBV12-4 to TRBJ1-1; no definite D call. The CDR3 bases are TGTGCCAGCAGTTGGGAGGTGAACACTGAAGCTTTCTTT. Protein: CASSWEVNTEAFF.